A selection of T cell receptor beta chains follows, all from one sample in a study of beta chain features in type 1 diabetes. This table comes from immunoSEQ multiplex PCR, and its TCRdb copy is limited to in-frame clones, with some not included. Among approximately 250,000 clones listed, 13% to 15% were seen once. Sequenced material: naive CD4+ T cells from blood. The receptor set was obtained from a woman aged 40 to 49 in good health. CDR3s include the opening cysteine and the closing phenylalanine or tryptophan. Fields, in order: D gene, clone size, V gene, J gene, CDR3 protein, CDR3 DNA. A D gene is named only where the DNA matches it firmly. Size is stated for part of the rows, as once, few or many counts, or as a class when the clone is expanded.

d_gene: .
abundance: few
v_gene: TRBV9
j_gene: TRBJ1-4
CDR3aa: CASSAAGRSHEKLFF
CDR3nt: TGTGCCAGCAGCGCCGCGGGACGGTCCCATGAAAAACTGTTTTTT

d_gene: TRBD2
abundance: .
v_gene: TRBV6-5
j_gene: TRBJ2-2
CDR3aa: CASSGGAANTGELFF
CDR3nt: TGTGCCAGCAGCGGGGGGGCGGCGAACACCGGGGAGCTGTTTTTT

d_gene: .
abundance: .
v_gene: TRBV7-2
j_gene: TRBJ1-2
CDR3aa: CASSPTVGPYGYTF
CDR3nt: TGTGCCAGCAGCCCGACAGTAGGCCCCTATGGCTACACCTTC

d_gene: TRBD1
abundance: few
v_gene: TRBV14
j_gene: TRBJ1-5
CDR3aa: CASSQAGTGGLVSNQPQHF
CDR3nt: TGTGCCAGCAGCCAAGCAGGGACAGGGGGTTTAGTGAGCAATCAGCCCCAGCATTTT

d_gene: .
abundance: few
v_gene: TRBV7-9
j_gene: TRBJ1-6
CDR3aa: CASSFGSSYNSPLHF
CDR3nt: TGTGCCAGCAGCTTTGGGAGCTCCTATAATTCACCCCTCCACTTT

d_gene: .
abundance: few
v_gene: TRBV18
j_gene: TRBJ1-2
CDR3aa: CASSPSGDGYTF
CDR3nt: TGTGCCAGCTCACCTTCGGGAGATGGCTACACCTTC

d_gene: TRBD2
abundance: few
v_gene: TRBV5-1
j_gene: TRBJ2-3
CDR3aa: CASSLAGGGPRSF
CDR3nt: TGCGCCAGCAGCTTGGCCGGGGGGGGCCCCCGGTCTTTT

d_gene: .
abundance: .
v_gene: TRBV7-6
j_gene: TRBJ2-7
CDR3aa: CASSAGPLNEQYF
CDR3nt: TGTGCCAGCAGCGCGGGACCCCTCAACGAGCAGTACTTC

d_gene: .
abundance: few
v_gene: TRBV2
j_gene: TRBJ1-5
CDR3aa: CASSETGPFQPQHF
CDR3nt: TGTGCCAGCAGTGAAACAGGGCCGTTTCAGCCCCAGCATTTT

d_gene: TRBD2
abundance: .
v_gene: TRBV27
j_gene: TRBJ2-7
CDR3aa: CASRGLVGGFELYF
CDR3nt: TGTGCCAGCAGGGGACTAGTGGGGGGATTTGAGCTGTACTTC

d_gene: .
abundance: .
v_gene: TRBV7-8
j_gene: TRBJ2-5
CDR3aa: CASSPRRDFQETQYF
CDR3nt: TGTGCCAGCAGCCCTCGTCGGGACTTTCAAGAGACCCAGTACTTC

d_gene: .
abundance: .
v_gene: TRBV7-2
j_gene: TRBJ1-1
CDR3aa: CASSLGGAVTEAFF
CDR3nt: TGTGCCAGCAGCTTGGGGGGGGCGGTCACTGAAGCTTTCTTT

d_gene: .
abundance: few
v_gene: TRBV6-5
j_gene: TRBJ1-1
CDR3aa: CASRRQKNTEAFF
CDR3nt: TGTGCCAGCAGACGACAGAAGAACACTGAAGCTTTCTTT

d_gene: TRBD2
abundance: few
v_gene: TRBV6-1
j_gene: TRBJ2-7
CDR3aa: CASSGRGAAYEQYF
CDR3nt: TGTGCCAGCTCAGGGCGGGGGGCAGCCTACGAGCAGTACTTC

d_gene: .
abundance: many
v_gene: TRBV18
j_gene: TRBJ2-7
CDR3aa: CASSKASTTYEQYF
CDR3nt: TGTGCCAGCTCAAAGGCCAGTACTACCTACGAGCAGTACTTC

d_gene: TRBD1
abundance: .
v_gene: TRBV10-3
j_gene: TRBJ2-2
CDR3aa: CAITLGQGNTGELFF
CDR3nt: TGTGCCATCACCTTGGGACAGGGGAACACCGGGGAGCTGTTTTTT